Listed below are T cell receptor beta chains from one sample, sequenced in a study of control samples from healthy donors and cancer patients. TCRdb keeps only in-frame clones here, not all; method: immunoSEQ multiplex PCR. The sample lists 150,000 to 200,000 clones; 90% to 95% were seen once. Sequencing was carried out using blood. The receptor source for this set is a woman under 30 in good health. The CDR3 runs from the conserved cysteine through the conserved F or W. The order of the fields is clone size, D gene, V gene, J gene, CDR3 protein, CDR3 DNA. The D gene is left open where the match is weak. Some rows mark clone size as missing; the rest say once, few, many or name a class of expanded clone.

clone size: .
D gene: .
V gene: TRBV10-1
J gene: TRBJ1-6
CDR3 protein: CASSVTGGTPLHF
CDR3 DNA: TGCGCCAGCAGTGTAACGGGAGGGACACCCCTCCACTTT

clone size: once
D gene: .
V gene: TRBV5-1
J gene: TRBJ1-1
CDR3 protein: CASSSFGPNTEAFF
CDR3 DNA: TGCGCCAGCTCATCCTTCGGTCCGAACACTGAAGCTTTCTTT

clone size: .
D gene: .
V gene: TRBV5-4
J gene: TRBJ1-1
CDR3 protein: CASSLQPLPEAFF
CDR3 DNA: TGTGCCAGCAGCTTGCAACCCCTCCCTGAAGCTTTCTTT

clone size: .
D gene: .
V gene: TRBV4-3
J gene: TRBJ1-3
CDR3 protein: CASSQEKGENGNTIYF
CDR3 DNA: TGCGCCAGCAGCCAAGAAAAGGGGGAAAATGGAAACACCATATATTTT

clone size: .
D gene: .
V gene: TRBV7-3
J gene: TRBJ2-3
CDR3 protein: CASSFGFGDTQYF
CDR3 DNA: TGTGCCAGCAGCTTCGGGTTCGGGGATACGCAGTATTTT

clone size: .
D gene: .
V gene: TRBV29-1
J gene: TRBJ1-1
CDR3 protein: CSVEDPSGYNTEAFF
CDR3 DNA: TGCAGCGTTGAAGATCCCTCCGGATACAACACTGAAGCTTTCTTT

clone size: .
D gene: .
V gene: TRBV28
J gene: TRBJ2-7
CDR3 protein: CASSATEYEQYF
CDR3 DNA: TGTGCCAGCAGTGCGACAGAATACGAGCAGTACTTC

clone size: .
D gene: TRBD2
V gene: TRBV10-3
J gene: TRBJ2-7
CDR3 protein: CAISGGLAGNYEQYF
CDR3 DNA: TGTGCCATCTCTGGAGGACTAGCGGGGAACTACGAGCAGTACTTC

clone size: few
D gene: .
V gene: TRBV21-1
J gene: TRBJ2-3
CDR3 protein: CAGRTSGTDTQYF
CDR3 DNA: TGTGCCGGACGGACTAGCGGCACAGATACGCAGTATTTT

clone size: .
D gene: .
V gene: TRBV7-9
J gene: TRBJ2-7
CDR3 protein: CASSLAYGGEQYF
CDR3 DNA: TGTGCCAGCAGCTTAGCGTACGGGGGCGAGCAGTACTTC

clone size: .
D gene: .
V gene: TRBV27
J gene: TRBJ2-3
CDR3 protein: CASTRGRRPGDTQYF
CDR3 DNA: TGTGCCAGCACCCGGGGTCGGAGGCCGGGAGATACGCAGTATTTT

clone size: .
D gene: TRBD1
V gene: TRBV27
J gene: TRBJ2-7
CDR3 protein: CASRQGEIQGQYF
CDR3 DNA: TGTGCCAGCAGGCAGGGGGAAATTCAGGGGCAGTACTTC

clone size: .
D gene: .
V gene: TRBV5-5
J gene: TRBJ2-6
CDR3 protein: CASSLAVGASGANVLTF
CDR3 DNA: TGTGCCAGCAGCTTGGCGGTAGGGGCGTCTGGGGCCAACGTCCTGACTTTC

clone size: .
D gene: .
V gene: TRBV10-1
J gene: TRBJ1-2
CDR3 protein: CASSESLSSPDGYTF
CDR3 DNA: TGCGCCAGCAGTGAGTCGTTATCTAGCCCAGATGGCTACACCTTC